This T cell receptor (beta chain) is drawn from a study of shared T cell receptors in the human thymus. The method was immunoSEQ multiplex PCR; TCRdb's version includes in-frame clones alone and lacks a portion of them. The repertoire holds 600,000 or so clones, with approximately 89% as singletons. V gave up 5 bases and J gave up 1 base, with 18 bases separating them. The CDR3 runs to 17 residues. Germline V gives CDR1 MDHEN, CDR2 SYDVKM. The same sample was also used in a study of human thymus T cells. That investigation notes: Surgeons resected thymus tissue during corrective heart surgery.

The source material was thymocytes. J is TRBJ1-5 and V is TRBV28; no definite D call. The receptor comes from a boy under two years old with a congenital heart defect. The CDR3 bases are TGTGCCAGCAGTCCCCAGGTCAACCGAAACAGCAATCAGCCCCAGCATTTT. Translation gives CASSPQVNRNSNQPQHF.